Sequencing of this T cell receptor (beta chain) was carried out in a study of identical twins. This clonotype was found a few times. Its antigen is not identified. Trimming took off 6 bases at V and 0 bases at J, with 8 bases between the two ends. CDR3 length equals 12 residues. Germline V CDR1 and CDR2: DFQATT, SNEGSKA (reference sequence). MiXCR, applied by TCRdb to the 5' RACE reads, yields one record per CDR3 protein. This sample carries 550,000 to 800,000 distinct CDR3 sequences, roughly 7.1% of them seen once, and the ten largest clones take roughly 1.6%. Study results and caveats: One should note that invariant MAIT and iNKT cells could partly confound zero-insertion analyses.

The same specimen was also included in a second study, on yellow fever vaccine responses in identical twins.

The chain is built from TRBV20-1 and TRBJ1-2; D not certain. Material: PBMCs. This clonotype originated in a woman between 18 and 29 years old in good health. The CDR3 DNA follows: TGCAGTGCGAAGAATCCTAACTATGGCTACACCTTC. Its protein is CSAKNPNYGYTF.